The sequence of this TCR beta chain was determined in a study of cytomegalovirus exposure and HLA in healthy donors. Whole-study results and caveats: A likely sequencing artifact accounted for one observed cluster of highly shared sequence variants. Within an earlier analysis, most TCR beta V segments proved productive either about 87% or about 30% of the time. Approximately 160 TCR beta chains were listed as cytomegalovirus-associated.

As to this clone: Its antigen is unidentified.

Vbeta (60) and Jbeta (13) primers were used in the PCR. Using immunoSEQ multiplex PCR, the repertoire was profiled, and TCRdb retains in-frame clones only, with some absent. The repertoire holds 72,000 or so clones, about 74% seen once, with roughly 11% in the top ten. Those who donated were healthy bone marrow donors. Between the trimmed V and J ends, which lost 2 bases and 2 bases, there was a span of 10 bases. Germline lookup yields CDR1 MNHEY and CDR2 SVGAGI. CDR3 length: 14 amino acids. This TCR derives from a human donor in good health. The chain combines TRBV6-5 with TRBJ2-7; D is possibly TRBD2 (6 bases). The sample consisted of PBMCs. The CDR3 DNA reads TGTGCCAGCAGTTACCCCGGGAGCCCCTACGAGCAGTACTTC. Amino acid sequence: CASSYPGSPYEQYF.